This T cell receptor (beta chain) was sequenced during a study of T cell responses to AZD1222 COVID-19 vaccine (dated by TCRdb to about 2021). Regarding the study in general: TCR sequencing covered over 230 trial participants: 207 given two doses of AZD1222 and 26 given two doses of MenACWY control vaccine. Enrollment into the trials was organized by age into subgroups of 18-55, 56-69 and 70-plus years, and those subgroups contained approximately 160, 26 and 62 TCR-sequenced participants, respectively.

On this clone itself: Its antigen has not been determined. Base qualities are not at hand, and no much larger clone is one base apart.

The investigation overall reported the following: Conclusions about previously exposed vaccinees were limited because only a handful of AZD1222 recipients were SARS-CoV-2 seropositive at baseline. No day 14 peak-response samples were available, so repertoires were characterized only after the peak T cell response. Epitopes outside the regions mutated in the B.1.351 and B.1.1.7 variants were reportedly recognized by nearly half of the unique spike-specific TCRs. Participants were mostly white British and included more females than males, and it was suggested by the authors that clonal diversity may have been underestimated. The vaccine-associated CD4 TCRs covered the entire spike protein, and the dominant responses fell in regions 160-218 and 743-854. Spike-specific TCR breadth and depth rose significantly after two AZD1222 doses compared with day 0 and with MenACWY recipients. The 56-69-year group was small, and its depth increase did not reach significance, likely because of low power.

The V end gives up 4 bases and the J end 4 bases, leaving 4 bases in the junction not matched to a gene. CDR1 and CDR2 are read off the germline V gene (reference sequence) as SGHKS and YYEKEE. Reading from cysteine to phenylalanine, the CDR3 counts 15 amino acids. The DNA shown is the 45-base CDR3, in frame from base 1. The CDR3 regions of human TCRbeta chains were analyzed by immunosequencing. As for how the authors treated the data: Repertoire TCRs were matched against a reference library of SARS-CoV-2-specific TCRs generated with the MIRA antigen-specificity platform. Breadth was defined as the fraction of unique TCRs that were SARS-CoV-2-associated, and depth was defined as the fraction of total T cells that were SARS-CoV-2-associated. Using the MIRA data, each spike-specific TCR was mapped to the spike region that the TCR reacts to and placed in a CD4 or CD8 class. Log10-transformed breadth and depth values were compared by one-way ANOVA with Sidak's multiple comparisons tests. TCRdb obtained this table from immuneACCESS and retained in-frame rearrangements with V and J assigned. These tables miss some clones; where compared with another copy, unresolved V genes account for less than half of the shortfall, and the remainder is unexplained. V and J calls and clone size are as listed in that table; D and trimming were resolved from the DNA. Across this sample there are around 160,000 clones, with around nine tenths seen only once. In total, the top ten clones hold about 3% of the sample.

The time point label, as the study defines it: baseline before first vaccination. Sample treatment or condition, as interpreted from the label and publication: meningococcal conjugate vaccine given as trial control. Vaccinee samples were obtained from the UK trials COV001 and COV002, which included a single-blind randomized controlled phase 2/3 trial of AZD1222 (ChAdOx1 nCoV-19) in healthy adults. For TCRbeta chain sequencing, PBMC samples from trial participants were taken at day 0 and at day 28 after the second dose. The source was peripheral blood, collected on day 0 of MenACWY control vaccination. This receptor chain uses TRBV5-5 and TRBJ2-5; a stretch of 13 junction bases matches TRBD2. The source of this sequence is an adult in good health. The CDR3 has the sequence CASSRGTSGIETQYF. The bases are TGTGCCAGCAGCCGGGGGACTAGCGGGATAGAGACCCAGTACTTC.